These 32 T cell receptor beta chains came from one sample sequenced in a study of immune reconstitution after stem cell transplant in scleroderma. TCRdb reanalysed the RT-PCR reads using MiXCR and keeps one entry per CDR3 protein. The sample lists about 2,400 distinct CDR3 sequences; approximately 5.9% were seen once. The sample was taken before or after autologous hematopoietic stem cell transplantation (not recorded which). The receptors originated from a female donor with systemic sclerosis.

The chain carries TRBV10-3 and TRBJ2-3; no reliable D call. This CDR3 spans 11 amino acids. V was trimmed by 0 bases and J by 6 bases, leaving 1 base between them. Per germline, CDR1 ENHRY and CDR2 SYGVKD. CDR3 nucleotide sequence: TGTGCCATCAGTGAGTCTGATACGCAGTATTTT. It translates to CAISESDTQYF.

This clonotype counts as large. CDR3 amino acids: CATSAGTSNQPQHF. The CDR3 nucleotides read TGTGCCACCAGCGCAGGGACCAGCAATCAGCCCCAGCATTTT. This sequence joins TRBV15 and TRBJ1-5, with a weak D call TRBD1 (5 bases). Trimming removed 5 bases from V and 1 base from J, with 9 bases in between. The CDR3 extends over 14 amino acids. The germline V gene encodes CDR1 LNHNV and CDR2 YYDKDF (reference sequence).

By share, this clonotype counts as medium-sized. The junction departs from germline at one end; a sequencing error may be responsible. The chain has TRBV7-7 and TRBJ2-1, with D perhaps matching TRBD2 (6 bases). The CDR3 has 14 amino acids. Germline V gene data show CDR1 as SSHAT and CDR2 as FNYEAQ (reference sequence). CDR3: CASSSDPGGSETFF. CDR3 coding DNA: TGTGCTAGCAGCTCTGACCCTGGGGGGTCTGAGACGTTCTTC.

Judged by abundance, this clonotype is medium-sized (0.01 to 0.1%). The chain uses TRBV6-2 or TRBV6-3 and TRBJ2-1; 15 nucleotides align to TRBD2. The germline V gene has CDR1 MNHEY and CDR2 SVGEGT. Trimming at V came to 6 bases and at J to 8 bases, leaving 17 bases not matched to a gene. The CDR3 sequence is 19 residues long. For the CDR3, the DNA is TGTGCCAGCAGAACAAGGACCGGGACTAGCGGGAGGTTCGTCGATGAGCAGTTCTTC. Its translation: CASRTRTGTSGRFVDEQFF.

Sample share makes this clonotype medium-sized (0.01 to 0.1%). The chain carries TRBV4-3 and TRBJ2-1; TRBD2 matches 7 bases. The CDR3 sequence is 13 residues long. Losses at the gene ends were 9 bases for V and 7 bases for J; bases not matched to a gene: 9. The germline CDR1 and CDR2 sequences are LGHNA and YSLEER. The CDR3 here is CASGISGGNEQFF. The CDR3 DNA sequence: TGCGCCAGTGGTATCTCCGGGGGGAATGAGCAGTTCTTC.

This chain uses TRBV4-3 with TRBJ2-1; 7 nucleotides align to TRBD1. The CDR3 has 16 amino acids. The germline CDR1 and CDR2 sequences are LGHNA and YSLEER. The junction had 10 bases not matched to a gene; V was cut back by 0 bases and J by 8 bases. In DNA, the CDR3 is TGCGCCAGCAGCCAAGATTACCCGGGACAGACCGATGAGCAGTTCTTC. This sequence encodes CASSQDYPGQTDEQFF.

The rearrangement uses TRBV20-1 and TRBJ2-3, with TRBD2 matching 9 bases. CDR3 size: 16 residues. Germline V gene data show CDR1 as DFQATT and CDR2 as SNEGSKA (reference sequence). The J segment lost 5 bases and the V segment lost 3 bases, leaving 12 bases of the junction unmatched. CDR3 residues: CSARDPIAGEVDTQYF. The CDR3 DNA reads as TGCAGTGCTAGGGACCCGATAGCGGGAGAGGTAGATACGCAGTATTTT.

Worth noting for this clonotype: This could be a read error, since a much larger clone is one nucleotide away. V is TRBV6-2 or TRBV6-3 and J is TRBJ1-5; TRBD1 might be the D (6 bases). Germline CDR1 MNHEY, CDR2 SVGEGT. The CDR3 runs 18 residues. V was clipped by 0 bases and J by 0 bases, with 15 bases between them. For the CDR3, the DNA is TGTGCCAGCAGTTACTCGTTAAACCAGGGGACTAGCAATCAGCCCCAGCATTTT. It is translated as CASSYSLNQGTSNQPQHF.

By sample fraction, this clonotype is medium-sized. This chain connects TRBV7-2 to TRBJ2-3; D not certain. With 6 bases removed from V and 1 base from J, the gap between germline ends came to 14 bases. The length of the CDR3 is 15 residues. CDR1 and CDR2 (germline): SGHTA, FQGNSA. CDR3 sequence: CASSTPLRRTDTQYF. Here the CDR3 DNA reads TGTGCCAGCAGTACACCTTTACGACGCACAGATACGCAGTATTTT.

The CDR3 loop reads CASSLSWGSKNIQYF. The CDR3 coding sequence is TGTGCCAGCAGTTTATCATGGGGTTCCAAAAACATTCAGTACTTC. The chain combines TRBV27 with TRBJ2-4; D ambiguous. From germline, CDR1 is MNHEY and CDR2 SMNVEV (reference sequence). V shed 0 bases and J shed 2 bases, with 8 bases lying between them. The CDR3 spans 15 residues.

The chain is built from TRBV7-8 and TRBJ2-7; D is undetermined. There are 15 residues in the CDR3. Germline-derived CDR1 and CDR2 are SGHVS and FQNEAQ. Deletions cut 5 bases from V and 1 base from J, with 15 bases between. Written as DNA, the CDR3 is TGTGCCAGCAGCGTTCACCAAGGCCCATCCTACGAGCAGTACTTC. It codes for CASSVHQGPSYEQYF.

Within the sample, this clonotype is medium-sized. The rearrangement uses TRBV7-3 and TRBJ2-2; TRBD1 matches 7 bases. J gave up 5 bases and V 4 bases, and 1 base lay outside the gene matches. The germline V gene has CDR1 SGHTA and CDR2 FQGTGA. CDR3 length: 13 residues. CDR3 nucleotide sequence: TGTGCCAGCAGCTCGGGACAGACCGGGGAGCTGTTTTTT. This gives the protein CASSSGQTGELFF.

Within the sample, this clonotype is medium-sized (0.01 to 0.1%). J is TRBJ2-1 and V is TRBV29-1; 7 bases fit TRBD1. Germline assignment: CDR1 SQVTM and CDR2 ANQGSEA. The V and J ends lost 7 bases and 10 bases, in that order; junction bases with no gene match: 13. This CDR3 is 13 amino acids long. The CDR3 sequence: CSAVPSVRGEQFF. CDR3 DNA: TGCAGCGCGGTTCCGTCAGTCAGGGGGGAGCAGTTCTTC.

This clonotype is large within its sample. The chain is built from TRBV7-2 and TRBJ2-2; 8 bases fit TRBD1. Germline V lookup: CDR1 SGHTA, CDR2 FQGNSA. V was pared by 8 bases and J by 4 bases, with 9 bases of the junction left unmatched. This CDR3 has 15 residues. This CDR3 is CASLRDRRSTGELFF. The CDR3 coding sequence is TGTGCCAGCCTAAGGGACAGGCGTTCCACCGGGGAGCTGTTTTTT.

By sample fraction, this clonotype is medium-sized. The chain uses TRBV28 and TRBJ2-3, with no clear D. This CDR3 has 14 amino acids. CDR1 MDHEN and CDR2 SYDVKM come from the germline V gene. Trimming shortened V by 7 bases and J by 0 bases, and 11 bases separated the two germline ends. The DNA of the CDR3 is TGTGCCAGCACCTCCCTGGTGAGCACAGATACGCAGTATTTT. Amino acid sequence: CASTSLVSTDTQYF.

V gene TRBV9 combines with J gene TRBJ1-1, with TRBD1 matching over 10 bases. The CDR3 extends over 14 amino acids. CDR1 is SGDLS, CDR2 YYNGEE, per germline. The trim removed 2 bases at V and 4 bases at J, leaving 2 bases unmatched. CDR3 in amino acids: CASSVGQGITEAFF. The CDR3 region has the DNA TGTGCCAGCAGCGTGGGACAGGGGATCACTGAAGCTTTCTTT.

Only a few counts were recorded for this clonotype. The chain uses TRBV12-3 or TRBV12-4 and TRBJ1-1; D is undetermined. V was trimmed by 3 bases and J by 11 bases, leaving 19 bases between them. CDR3 length equals 14 residues. This CDR3 reads CASSFLFPDAIAFF. CDR3 nucleotides: TGTGCCAGCAGTTTTTTATTTCCCGACGCCATTGCTTTCTTT.

Notes on this clonotype: A much larger clonotype is one base distant, so this may be a read error. The chain employs TRBV6-1 and TRBJ2-1; 7 bases match TRBD1. Germline V lookup: CDR1 MNHNS, CDR2 SASEGT. V was pared by 5 bases and J by 2 bases, with 6 bases of the junction left unmatched. The length of the CDR3 is 15 residues. In DNA, the CDR3 is TGTGCCAGCAGTCTTCAGGGGGTGACCTACAATGAGCAGTTCTTC. This codes for CASSLQGVTYNEQFF.

This clonotype was counted a few times. The rearrangement joins TRBV19 to TRBJ2-4, with D uncertain. The CDR3 is made up of 14 amino acids. V was clipped by 4 bases and J by 9 bases, with 16 bases between them. Per germline, CDR1 LNHDA and CDR2 SQIVND (reference sequence). CDR3 loop: CASSTALRLGIQYF. In nucleotides, the CDR3 is TGTGCCAGTAGTACCGCTTTGAGGCTAGGCATTCAGTACTTC. The full variable domain, rest sourced from reference TRBV19 and TRBJ2-4, is DGGITQSPKYLFRKEGQNVTLSCEQNLNHDAMYWYRQDPGQGLRLIYYSQIVNDFQKGDIAEGYSVSREKKESFPLTVTSAQKNPTAFYLCASSTALRLGIQYFGAGTRLSVL.

By frequency in the sample, this clonotype is medium-sized (0.01 to 0.1%). The rearrangement uses TRBV27 and TRBJ2-2, with 8 bases that match TRBD2. CDR3 length: 14 amino acids. Germline V lookup: CDR1 MNHEY, CDR2 SMNVEV (reference sequence). The V segment lost 3 bases and the J segment 6 bases; nucleotides outside the gene matches: 3. The DNA for the CDR3 is TGTGCCAGCAGTTTTAGCGGGAATCCCGGGGAGCTGTTTTTT. Translated, it gives CASSFSGNPGELFF.

This clonotype was seen more than once but under ten times. The chain couples TRBV20-1 to TRBJ2-3, with D maybe TRBD2 (6 bases). Germline V gene data show CDR1 as DFQATT and CDR2 as SNEGSKA (reference sequence). The V and J ends lost 1 base and 4 bases respectively, with 9 bases between them. This CDR3 has 13 residues. The CDR3 sequence: CSARAGEADTQYF. In nucleotides, the CDR3 is TGCAGTGCTAGAGCGGGAGAGGCAGATACGCAGTATTTT.

This clonotype is labeled as medium-sized. The rearrangement links TRBV20-1 to TRBJ1-1; tentative D call: TRBD1 (5 bases). Germline loops: CDR1 DFQATT, CDR2 SNEGSKA (reference sequence). This CDR3 is 14 amino acids long. The germline V and J ends were trimmed by 1 base and 5 bases, with 14 bases remaining between them. CDR3 sequence (DNA): TGCAGTGCTAGAGTGGGGGATTTGACGACTGAAGCTTTCTTT. Protein sequence: CSARVGDLTTEAFF.

Relative to its sample, this clonotype is medium-sized (0.01 to 0.1%). The V and J genes are TRBV2 and TRBJ2-1, with D possibly being TRBD1 or TRBD2 (7 bases each). The length of the CDR3 is 11 residues. V lost 2 bases and J lost 15, with 11 bases in between. Germline values: CDR1 SNHLY, CDR2 FYNNEI. The CDR3 nucleotides read TGTGCCAGCAGTGAATGGGAGGGGGCGTTCTTC. Its protein product is CASSEWEGAFF.

This clonotype has only a few counts. The chain recombines TRBV18 with TRBJ1-2; 7 bases map to TRBD1. This CDR3 is 16 amino acids long. The junction had 7 bases not matched to a gene; V was cut back by 3 bases and J by 0 bases. In germline, CDR1 is KGHSH, CDR2 LQKENI. The CDR3 coding sequence is TGTGCCAGCTCACCCTCAGCCGGGACAGCTAACTATGGCTACACCTTC. It yields the protein CASSPSAGTANYGYTF.

V and J are TRBV7-2 and TRBJ1-1, with D perhaps matching TRBD1 (6 bases). Germline V gives CDR1 SGHTA, CDR2 FQGNSA. The CDR3 consists of 13 residues. Trimming removed 3 bases at V and 1 base at J, with 6 bases between. Here the CDR3 reads CASSLTGNTEAFF. CDR3 bases: TGTGCCAGCAGCTTGACAGGGAACACTGAAGCTTTCTTT.

This clonotype appeared a few times. The CDR3 DNA sequence: TGCAGTGCTAGAGGTGGGGACACCAGGGAGACCCAGTACTTC. Translation gives CSARGGDTRETQYF. The chain has TRBV20-1 and TRBJ2-5, with D perhaps TRBD1 (6 bases). Trimming stripped 1 base from V and 5 bases from J, with 14 bases between. CDR1 is DFQATT, CDR2 SNEGSKA, per germline (reference sequence). The CDR3 runs to 14 residues.

This clonotype was detected only a few times. The chain joins TRBV13 to TRBJ2-5; no reliable D call. Trimming left V 4 bases short and J 2 bases short, with 14 bases between. The CDR3 is 15 amino acids. Per the germline V gene, CDR1 is PRHDT and CDR2 is FYEKMQ (reference sequence). The DNA for the CDR3 is TGTGCCAGCAGCTCCTGGGCGGCGCTACAAGAGACCCAGTACTTC. It is translated as CASSSWAALQETQYF. The whole variable domain, filled in from reference TRBV13 and TRBJ2-5, reads AAGVIQSPRHLIKEKRETATLKCYPIPRHDTVYWYQQGPGQDPQFLISFYEKMQSDKGSIPDRFSAQQFSDYHSELNMSSLELGDSALYFCASSSWAALQETQYFGPGTRLLVL.

This clonotype is labeled as medium-sized (0.01 to 0.1%). V is TRBV6-2 or TRBV6-3 and J is TRBJ1-5, with TRBD1 identical over 9 bases. V shed 5 bases and J 6 bases; nucleotides not matched to a gene: 8. Germline assignment: CDR1 MNHEY and CDR2 SVGEGT. CDR3 length: 15 amino acids. CDR3 bases: TGTGCCAGCAGTCGGGACAGGGTGGACGGTCAGCCCCAGCATTTT. Translation gives CASSRDRVDGQPQHF.

This chain uses TRBV28 with TRBJ1-1; D may be TRBD1 (6 bases). CDR1 is MDHEN, CDR2 SYDVKM, per germline. This CDR3 contains 15 residues. V was shortened by 2 bases and J by 4 bases, with 14 bases between the two germline ends. This CDR3 reads CASSLRGIGVTEAFF. The CDR3 DNA is TGTGCCAGCAGTTTAAGGGGGATCGGGGTCACTGAAGCTTTCTTT.

The rearrangement uses TRBV29-1 and TRBJ2-3; weak D call: TRBD1 (5 bases). The CDR3 is 14 residues long. V shed 1 base and J shed 1 base, with 9 bases lying between them. Germline V gene lookup returns CDR1 SQVTM and CDR2 ANQGSEA. In DNA form, the CDR3 reads TGCAGCGTTGAAGGGGGCAAGGGCACAGATACGCAGTATTTT. Translating gives CSVEGGKGTDTQYF.

This clonotype was found a few times. The chain links TRBV18 to TRBJ2-1, with 9 bases that match TRBD1. The CDR3 runs to 18 residues. Germline CDR1 KGHSH, CDR2 LQKENI. V shed 0 bases, J shed 3 bases, and the junction held 9 bases outside the gene matches. The CDR3 spells CASSPPITGGENYNEQFF. CDR3 DNA sequence: TGTGCCAGCTCACCACCGATCACAGGGGGCGAGAACTACAATGAGCAGTTCTTC.

Points on this clonotype: A much larger clonotype is one base distant, so this may be a read error. The CDR3 does not close with the conserved phenylalanine or tryptophan, likely indicating a read error. The chain uses TRBV20-1 and TRBJ2-7, with D hard to call. Trimming shortened V by 5 bases and J by 0 bases, and 5 bases separated the two germline ends. Germline-derived CDR1 and CDR2 are DFQATT and SNEGSKA (reference sequence). This CDR3 is built from 11 residues. CDR3 DNA sequence: TGCAGTGCTTTAAACTCCTACGAGCAGTACCTC. Translated, it gives CSALNSYEQYL.